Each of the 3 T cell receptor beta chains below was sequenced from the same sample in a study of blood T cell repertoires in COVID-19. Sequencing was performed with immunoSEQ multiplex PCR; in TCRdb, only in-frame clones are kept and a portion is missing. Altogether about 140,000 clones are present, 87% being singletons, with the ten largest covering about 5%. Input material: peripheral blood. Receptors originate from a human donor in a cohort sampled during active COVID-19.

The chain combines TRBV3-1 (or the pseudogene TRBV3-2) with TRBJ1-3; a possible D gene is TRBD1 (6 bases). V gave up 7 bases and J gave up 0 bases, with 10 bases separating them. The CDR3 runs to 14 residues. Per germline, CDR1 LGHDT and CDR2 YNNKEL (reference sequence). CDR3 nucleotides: TGTGCCAGCAACCTCAGGGGCTCTGGAAACACCATATATTTT. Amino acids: CASNLRGSGNTIYF.

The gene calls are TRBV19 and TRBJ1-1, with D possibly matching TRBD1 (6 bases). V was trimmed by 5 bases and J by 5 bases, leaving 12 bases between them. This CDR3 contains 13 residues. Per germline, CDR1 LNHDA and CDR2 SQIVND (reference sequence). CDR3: CASSGGGGTEAFF. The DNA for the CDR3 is TGTGCCAGTAGTGGTGGGGGCGGGACTGAAGCTTTCTTT.

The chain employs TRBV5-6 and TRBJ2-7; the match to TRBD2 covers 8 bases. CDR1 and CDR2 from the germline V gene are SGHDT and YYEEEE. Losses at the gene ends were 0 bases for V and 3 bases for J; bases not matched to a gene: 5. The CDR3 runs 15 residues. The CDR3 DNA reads TGTGCCAGCAGCTTGGCCAGCGGGAGACTCTACGAGCAGTACTTC. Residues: CASSLASGRLYEQYF. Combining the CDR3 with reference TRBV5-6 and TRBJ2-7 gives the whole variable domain DAGVTQSPTHLIKTRGQQVTLRCSPKSGHDTVSWYQQALGQGPQFIFQYYEEEERQRGNFPDRFSGHQFPNYSSELNVNALLLGDSALYLCASSLASGRLYEQYFGPGTRLTVT.